This T cell receptor (beta chain) was sequenced in a study of T cell changes during pregnancy in multiple sclerosis. Produced via immunoSEQ multiplex PCR; TCRdb's table is partial and in-frame only. Here the sample spans about 41,000 clones, roughly nine tenths being singletons. The J segment lost 3 bases and the V segment lost 5 bases, leaving 5 bases of the junction unmatched. This CDR3 spans 14 amino acids. Germline CDR1 reads SQVTM; CDR2 reads ANQGSEA. The genes are TRBV29-1 and TRBJ2-7, with 12 positions matching TRBD2. The clonotype originates from a female donor with multiple sclerosis, enrolled in a pregnancy study. The material sequenced was CD4+ T cells from peripheral blood mononuclear cells, taken in the first trimester of pregnancy. In DNA, the CDR3 is TGCAGCGTTTTGACTAGCGGGGGAATCTACGAGCAGTACTTC. This codes for CSVLTSGGIYEQYF.